The subject of this entry is one T cell receptor beta chain. Its antigen is unidentified. Sequencing used immunoSEQ multiplex PCR; TCRdb keeps in-frame clones, though not all of them. The data show 50,000 or so clones, with approximately 70% seen just once and 4.5% to 7% held by the top ten. Following a roughly 9-day culture, CD4+ T cells were purified. The source of the sample is a study of vaccination effects on CD4 cells after COVID-19. Overall study: Antigen-specific CD4+ T cells expanded by the ViraFEST assay with viral peptide pools were then sequenced.

Trimming removed 0 bases at V and 4 bases at J, with 17 bases between. Germline CDR1 SGHRS, CDR2 YFSETQ. This CDR3 has 17 amino acids. The study's findings and limits: Among infection- and vaccine-induced clones, marked clonal contraction occurred late after vaccination.

V is TRBV5-1 and J is TRBJ2-4, with D possibly being TRBD1 or TRBD2 (6 bases each). The receptor's source is a human donor who received a COVID-19 vaccine. This specimen consisted of CD4+ T cells from PBMCs cultured without peptide, obtained before COVID-19 vaccination. CDR3 sequence reads: CASSLDTGAPIKNIQYF. In nucleotides, the CDR3 is TGCGCCAGCAGCTTGGATACGGGGGCGCCTATTAAAAACATTCAGTACTTC.